This T cell receptor (beta chain) was observed in a study of T cell responses to AZD1222 COVID-19 vaccine. Concerning this clone: The antigen is unknown.

Here immunoSEQ multiplex PCR was the method, and the copy in TCRdb shows in-frame clones only, minus some. The data hold roughly 150,000 clones, with around 85% observed a single time. Deletions cut 3 bases from V and 1 base from J, with 12 bases between. This CDR3 region has 16 residues. Germline loops: CDR1 SGHAT, CDR2 FQNNGV. Study-wide findings and caveats: A reported finding is that nearly half of spike-specific TCRs target unmutated variant regions. Once two AZD1222 doses were given, Spike-specific TCR breadth and depth went up.

The sample consisted of peripheral blood, taken on day 0 of AZD1222 vaccination. The chain joins TRBV11-2 to TRBJ2-2; TRBD1 is a possible D gene (5 bases). This TCR was recovered from an adult in good health. The CDR3 DNA reads as TGTGCCAGCAGCTTCTCTTTCGACAGGAACACCGGGGAGCTGTTTTTT. Residues: CASSFSFDRNTGELFF.